A single T cell receptor beta chain is shown here with its context. Deletions cut 5 bases from V and 4 bases from J, with 9 bases between. The CDR3 runs 13 residues. Germline V CDR1 and CDR2: LGHNA, YSLEER. In the original processing: Estimation of nucleated cell counts was performed using reference gene primer amplification. TCRdb's table, derived via immunoSEQ multiplex PCR, lists solely in-frame clones and lacks some. Clone size and the V and J calls come from that table; the DNA yielded D and trimming. The sample contains some 110,000 clones, around 85% of which appear only once. The sample is drawn from a study of blood T cell repertoires in COVID-19. Study background: The analysed material was cDNA or gDNA that came from T cells, B-cell-depleted T cells, or PBMCs.

Seattle-derived patients entered the study during active infection and were followed longitudinally. The TCR originated in a woman of 80 years or more with COVID-19, enrolled during active disease. The sample comprised peripheral blood. J is TRBJ1-3 and V is TRBV4-3; D not resolved. CDR3 region: CASSVRGGNTIYF. The CDR3, as DNA: TGCGCCAGCAGCGTCCGTGGCGGAAACACCATATATTTT.